A selection of T cell receptor beta chains follows, all from one sample in a study of T cell repertoires in cytomegalovirus infection. Their specific antigens are unknown. TCRdb re-called the reads through MiXCR, storing one row per CDR3 protein. In the table there are roughly 990,000 distinct CDR3 sequences, approximately 31% of which are singletons. The sequenced sample was cultured CD8+ T cells from PBMCs, obtained from culture after CMV antigen stimulation. The receptors derive from a human donor in good health (CMV status not recorded). Some clones in this sample may be carry-over from other donors' samples. CDR3s include the opening cysteine and the closing phenylalanine or tryptophan. The D gene is left open where the match is weak. Not all rows give a size; the values are once, few, many and, for expanded clones, a class.

>.|TRBV19|TRBJ2-1|.
CASSTQGWNEQFF
TGTGCCAGTAGTACCCAGGGGTGGAATGAGCAGTTCTTC
>.|TRBV2|TRBJ2-2|.
CASSPGTIVAGELFF
TGTGCCAGCAGTCCCGGGACGATAGTGGCCGGGGAGCTGTTTTTT
>TRBD1|TRBV7-9|TRBJ2-4|.
CASSLGWDSKNIQYF
TGTGCCAGCAGCTTAGGCTGGGACAGCAAAAACATTCAGTACTTC
>.|TRBV15|TRBJ2-3|few
CATSPRRRVTDTQYF
TGTGCCACCAGCCCAAGGCGGCGAGTCACAGATACGCAGTATTTT
>.|TRBV6-2/TRBV6-3|TRBJ1-5|.
CASSRDPGQPQHF
TGTGCCAGCAGTCGGGACCCTGGTCAGCCCCAGCATTTT
>.|TRBV12-3/TRBV12-4|TRBJ2-1|many
CASNIRAGFDNEQFF
TGTGCCAGCAACATACGGGCGGGATTTGACAATGAGCAGTTCTTC
>.|TRBV12-3/TRBV12-4|TRBJ1-5|.
CASTPGLNNQPQHF
TGTGCCAGCACCCCGGGACTAAACAATCAGCCCCAGCATTTT
>.|TRBV2|TRBJ2-2|.
CACRNTKAGELFF
TGTGCCTGCAGAAATACGAAGGCCGGGGAGCTGTTTTTT
>TRBD2|TRBV7-9|TRBJ2-1|.
CASSRPLADYEQFF
TGTGCCAGCAGCAGACCACTAGCGGACTATGAGCAGTTCTTC
>TRBD1|TRBV27|TRBJ1-2|.
CASSPPDREYGYTF
TGTGCCAGCAGTCCGCCGGACAGGGAATATGGCTACACCTTC
>.|TRBV4-3|TRBJ2-4|.
CASSQAKRGPSKNIQYF
TGCGCCAGCAGCCAAGCTAAACGGGGGCCTTCCAAAAACATTCAGTACTTC
>.|TRBV27|TRBJ2-1|.
CASTPTGTPDNEQFF
TGTGCCAGCACCCCTACCGGGACTCCCGACAATGAGCAGTTCTTC
>TRBD1|TRBV19|TRBJ2-1|.
CASSALTGWPYNEQFF
TGTGCCAGTAGTGCCTTGACAGGGTGGCCCTACAATGAGCAGTTCTTC
>.|TRBV12-3/TRBV12-4|TRBJ1-2|few
CASPHPRTHYGYTF
TGTGCCAGCCCGCACCCACGGACCCACTATGGCTACACCTTC
>TRBD1|TRBV7-8|TRBJ2-3|many
CASSLSPTGLADTQYF
TGTGCCAGCAGCTTATCCCCGACAGGGTTAGCAGATACGCAGTATTTT
>TRBD2|TRBV19|TRBJ2-1|.
CASSIEWARLAGDNEQFF
TGTGCCAGTAGTATAGAATGGGCAAGACTAGCGGGGGATAATGAGCAGTTCTTC
>.|TRBV12-3/TRBV12-4|TRBJ2-1|many
CASSSVYSETYNEQFF
TGTGCCAGCAGTTCCGTATATTCCGAGACCTACAATGAGCAGTTCTTC
>.|TRBV27|TRBJ2-2|once
CASRRDGVNTGELFF
TGTGCCAGCAGACGAGACGGAGTAAACACCGGGGAGCTGTTTTTT
>.|TRBV7-8|TRBJ1-2|.
CASSLVLDIVF
TGTGCCAGCAGCTTAGTTTTGGACATCGTCTTC
>.|TRBV7-7|TRBJ2-1|many
CASSLALSRGYEQFF
TGTGCTAGCAGCTTAGCGCTAAGTAGGGGATATGAGCAGTTCTTC
>.|TRBV20-1|TRBJ2-3|few
CSARGRYTDTQYF
TGCAGTGCTAGGGGACGGTACACAGATACGCAGTATTTT
>.|TRBV4-1|TRBJ2-1|few
CASSRTVWGSSYNEQFF
TGCGCCAGCAGCCGAACCGTATGGGGCAGCTCCTACAATGAGCAGTTCTTC
>TRBD2|TRBV19|TRBJ2-1|.
CASSSSGLAGGYNGQFF
TGTGCCAGTAGTTCCTCGGGACTAGCGGGGGGGTACAATGGGCAGTTCTTC
>.|TRBV6-1|TRBJ2-2|many
CASSRALNTGELFF
TGTGCCAGCAGTAGGGCCCTGAACACCGGGGAGCTGTTTTTT
>TRBD2|TRBV4-2|TRBJ2-5|.
CASSQDLFMGGGETQYF
TGTGCCAGCAGCCAAGATCTTTTTATGGGCGGGGGAGAGACCCAGTACTTC
>.|TRBV7-6|TRBJ1-2|.
CASSLGAGLNYGYTF
TGTGCCAGCAGTTTGGGCGCGGGCTTGAACTATGGCTACACCTTC
>.|TRBV4-1|TRBJ1-1|few
CASSHPDREAFF
TGCGCCAGCAGCCACCCTGATAGGGAAGCTTTCTTT
>.|TRBV6-8|TRBJ2-1|.
CASSYSSQYNEQFF
TGTGCCAGCAGTTACTCTTCCCAGTACAATGAGCAGTTCTTC
>.|TRBV28|TRBJ1-1|.
CASRPDRMKAFF
TGTGCCAGCAGACCAGACAGGATGAAAGCTTTCTTT
>.|TRBV19|TRBJ2-6|.
CASGRDGHSGANVLTF
TGTGCCAGCGGCCGGGACGGCCACTCTGGGGCCAACGTCCTGACTTTC
>TRBD2|TRBV7-3|TRBJ2-5|few
CASSLTGGSRETQYF
TGTGCCAGCAGCTTAACGGGGGGGTCACGGGAGACCCAGTACTTC
>TRBD1|TRBV6-2/TRBV6-3|TRBJ1-1|few
CASSLREYSWTGNTEAFF
TGTGCCAGCAGTTTAAGGGAGTACAGTTGGACAGGGAACACTGAAGCTTTCTTT
>.|TRBV4-1|TRBJ1-5|.
CASSPLAVSNQPQHF
TGCGCCAGCAGCCCCCTGGCAGTTAGCAATCAGCCCCAGCATTTT